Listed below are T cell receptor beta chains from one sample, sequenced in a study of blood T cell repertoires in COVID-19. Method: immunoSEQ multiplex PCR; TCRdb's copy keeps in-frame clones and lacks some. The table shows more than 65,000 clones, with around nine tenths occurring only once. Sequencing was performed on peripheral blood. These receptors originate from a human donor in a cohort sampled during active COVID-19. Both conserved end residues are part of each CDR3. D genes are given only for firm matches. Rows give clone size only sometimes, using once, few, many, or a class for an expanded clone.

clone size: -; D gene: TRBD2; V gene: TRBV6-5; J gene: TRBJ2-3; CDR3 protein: CASRLLAGDSDTQYF; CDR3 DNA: TGTGCCAGCAGGCTACTAGCGGGGGACTCAGATACGCAGTATTTT
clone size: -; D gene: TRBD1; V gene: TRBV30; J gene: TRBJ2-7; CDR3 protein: CAWSDKTGSEQYF; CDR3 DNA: TGTGCCTGGAGTGACAAGACAGGGAGCGAGCAGTACTTC
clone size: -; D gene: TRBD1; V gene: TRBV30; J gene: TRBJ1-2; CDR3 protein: CAWSTKTGQSYGYTF; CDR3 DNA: TGTGCCTGGAGTACGAAGACAGGGCAGAGTTATGGCTACACCTTC
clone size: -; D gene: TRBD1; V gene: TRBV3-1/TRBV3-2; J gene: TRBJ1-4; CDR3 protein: CASSQATLGQGMGEKLFF; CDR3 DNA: TGTGCCAGCAGCCAAGCTACCCTCGGACAGGGGATGGGTGAAAAACTGTTTTTT
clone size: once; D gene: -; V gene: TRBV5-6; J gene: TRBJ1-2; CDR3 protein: CASSPGVANYGYTF; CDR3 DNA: TGTGCCAGCAGCCCGGGGGTGGCTAACTATGGCTACACCTTC
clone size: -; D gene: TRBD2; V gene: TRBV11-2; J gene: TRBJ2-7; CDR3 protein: CASSLGRGDYEQYF; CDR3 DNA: TGTGCCAGCAGCTTAGGTCGGGGGGACTACGAGCAGTACTTC
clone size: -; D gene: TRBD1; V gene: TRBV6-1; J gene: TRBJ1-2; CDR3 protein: CASSESGTGGDGYTF; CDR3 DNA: TGTGCCAGCAGTGAATCGGGGACAGGGGGCGATGGCTACACCTTC
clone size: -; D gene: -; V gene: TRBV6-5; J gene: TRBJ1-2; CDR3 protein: CASTGIYGYTF; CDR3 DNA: TGTGCCAGCACAGGGATCTATGGCTACACCTTC
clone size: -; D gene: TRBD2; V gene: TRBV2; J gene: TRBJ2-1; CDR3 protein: CASSKERGAGNEQFF; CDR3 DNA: TGTGCCAGCAGTAAAGAGCGGGGTGCTGGGAATGAGCAGTTCTTC
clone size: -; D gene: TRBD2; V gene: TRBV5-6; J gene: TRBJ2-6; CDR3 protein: CASSSGLDTAGANVLTF; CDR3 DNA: TGTGCCAGCAGCTCGGGACTAGACACAGCTGGGGCCAACGTCCTGACTTTC
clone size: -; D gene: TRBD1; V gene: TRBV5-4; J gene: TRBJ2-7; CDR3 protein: CASSPYPTGPSYEQYF; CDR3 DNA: TGTGCCAGCAGCCCCTACCCGACAGGGCCATCCTACGAGCAGTACTTC
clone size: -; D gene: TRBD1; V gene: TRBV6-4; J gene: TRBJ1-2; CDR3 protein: CASSEQGKDRGRNGYTF; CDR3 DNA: TGTGCCAGCAGTGAGCAGGGAAAGGACAGGGGGCGGAATGGCTACACCTTC
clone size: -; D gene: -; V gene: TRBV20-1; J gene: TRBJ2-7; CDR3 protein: CTIGGGHF; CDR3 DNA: TGCACCATAGGGGGGGGGCACTTC
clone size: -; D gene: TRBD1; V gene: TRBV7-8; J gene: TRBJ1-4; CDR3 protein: CASSPPGQGFGKLFF; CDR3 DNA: TGTGCCAGCAGTCCCCCGGGACAGGGGTTCGGAAAACTGTTTTTT
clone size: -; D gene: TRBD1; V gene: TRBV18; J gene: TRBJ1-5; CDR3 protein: CASSPDRGNQPQHF; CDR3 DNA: TGTGCCAGCTCACCCGACAGGGGAAATCAGCCCCAGCATTTT
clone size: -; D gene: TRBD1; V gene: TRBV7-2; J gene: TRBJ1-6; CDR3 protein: CASSPNRGLGSPLHF; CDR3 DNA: TGTGCCAGCAGCCCAAACAGGGGATTGGGATCACCCCTCCACTTT
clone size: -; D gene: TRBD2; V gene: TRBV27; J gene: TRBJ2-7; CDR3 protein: CASSQGLAASYEQYF; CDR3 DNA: TGTGCCAGCAGCCAGGGACTAGCGGCTTCCTACGAGCAGTACTTC